These 29 T cell receptor beta chains came from one sample sequenced in a study of blood T cell repertoires in COVID-19. Libraries were prepared by immunoSEQ multiplex PCR; TCRdb keeps only in-frame clonotypes and omits some of them. The table lists more than 150,000 clones, 80% to 85% of them singletons. The material sequenced was peripheral blood. Receptors were obtained from a man aged 18 to 29 with active or convalescent COVID-19.

The V call is TRBV10-3, the J call TRBJ1-3; possible D gene TRBD1, 6 bases. Germline V gene data show CDR1 as ENHRY and CDR2 as SYGVKD. The CDR3 length is 13 residues. Deletions cut 8 bases from V and 2 bases from J, with 10 bases between. CDR3 sequence reads: CAIGDIPGNTIYF. The CDR3 region has the DNA TGTGCCATCGGGGACATCCCTGGAAACACCATATATTTT.

This clone was detected only once. V and J are TRBV7-9 and TRBJ1-6; TRBD1 is a possible D gene (6 bases). Germline V lookup: CDR1 SEHNR, CDR2 FQNEAQ (reference sequence). This CDR3 contains 17 residues. Trimming shortened V by 1 base and J by 8 bases, and 18 bases separated the two germline ends. The CDR3 coding sequence is TGTGCCAGCAGCTTAGTGGGGGACAAACGATTCCATTCACCCCTCCACTTT. Protein sequence: CASSLVGDKRFHSPLHF.

This clone appeared once. The chain has TRBV7-9 and TRBJ2-7; possibly TRBD1 for D (6 bases). Germline CDR1 is SEHNR and CDR2 is FQNEAQ (reference sequence). This CDR3 region has 15 residues. Deletions cut 4 bases from V and 3 bases from J, with 16 bases between. CDR3 DNA: TGTGCCAGCAGCTCCATGGGACATACCAGCTACGAGCAGTACTTC. Translated, it gives CASSSMGHTSYEQYF.

The chain joins TRBV10-3 to TRBJ2-7; 7 nucleotides align to TRBD2. The germline gives CDR1 ENHRY, CDR2 SYGVKD. The CDR3 spans 15 residues. J gave up 0 bases and V 0 bases, and 2 bases lay outside the gene matches. The CDR3 reads CAISESGGSSYEQYF. The CDR3 bases are TGTGCCATCAGTGAGTCGGGGGGGAGCTCCTACGAGCAGTACTTC.

This clone was observed once. This chain connects TRBV19 to TRBJ1-5; TRBD1 is a possible D gene (5 bases). This CDR3 contains 12 residues. Trimming took 11 bases from V and 2 from J, leaving 10 bases between them. Germline assignment: CDR1 LNHDA and CDR2 SQIVND (reference sequence). CDR3: CAGGTGNQPQHF. The CDR3 DNA follows: TGTGCCGGGGGGACGGGCAATCAGCCCCAGCATTTT.

The V and J genes are TRBV25-1 and TRBJ2-1; TRBD2 aligns across 14 bases. CDR1 MGHDK and CDR2 SYGVNS come from the germline V gene. V lost 3 bases, J lost 3 bases, and 7 bases stayed unmatched. CDR3 length equals 18 residues. CDR3 residues: CASSELRTSGGIYNEQFF. DNA for the CDR3: TGTGCCAGCAGTGAGCTCCGGACTAGCGGGGGGATCTACAATGAGCAGTTCTTC.

The chain is built from TRBV4-3 and TRBJ1-4; 8 nucleotides align to TRBD1. The length of the CDR3 is 16 residues. Looked up from germline, CDR1 is LGHNA and CDR2 is YSLEER. Germline trimming cut 0 bases from V and 4 bases from J; bases unmatched to any gene: 4. CDR3 amino acids: CASSQDPTGVNEKLFF. In DNA, the CDR3 is TGCGCCAGCAGCCAAGATCCGACAGGGGTTAATGAAAAACTGTTTTTT.

V usage is TRBV7-9 and J usage is TRBJ2-1; TRBD2 agrees at 8 bases. After removal of 5 bases from V and 0 bases from J, the junction contained 6 bases not matched to a gene. Germline V gene sequence: CDR1 SEHNR, CDR2 FQNEAQ (reference sequence). The CDR3 covers 16 residues. CDR3 loop: CASSPGGTNSYNEQFF. The CDR3 nucleotides are TGTGCCAGCAGCCCGGGGGGGACTAACTCCTACAATGAGCAGTTCTTC.

The chain recombines TRBV7-9 with TRBJ1-6; 8 nucleotides match TRBD1. This CDR3 spans 17 amino acids. V gave up 5 bases and J gave up 7 bases; unmatched junction bases: 13. Germline lookup yields CDR1 SEHNR and CDR2 FQNEAQ (reference sequence). The DNA for the CDR3 is TGTGCCAGCAGCGTCTACGGGACAGGCGACCTAAATTCACCCCTCCACTTT. Protein product: CASSVYGTGDLNSPLHF.

The chain has TRBV2 and TRBJ2-3; TRBD2 is a possible D gene (6 bases). Germline V gives CDR1 SNHLY, CDR2 FYNNEI. V lost 2 bases, J lost 4 bases, and 10 bases lay in between. CDR3 size: 14 residues. The CDR3 is CASSESLASDTQYF. CDR3 DNA: TGTGCCAGCAGTGAATCCCTAGCGTCAGATACGCAGTATTTT.

This chain uses TRBV13 with TRBJ1-1; weak D call: TRBD1 (6 bases). The CDR3 consists of 13 residues. CDR1 is PRHDT and CDR2 is FYEKMQ in the germline V gene (reference sequence). Trimming took 6 bases from V and 1 from J, leaving 9 bases between them. CDR3 in DNA: TGTGCCAGCAGAACAGGGACGAACACTGAAGCTTTCTTT. This encodes CASRTGTNTEAFF.

The rearrangement links TRBV11-3 to TRBJ2-2; 9 bases are shared with TRBD2. V shed 5 bases, J shed 5 bases, and the junction held 6 bases outside the gene matches. Germline V gene lookup returns CDR1 SGHNT and CDR2 YENEEA. CDR3 length equals 15 residues. CDR3 sequence: CASSRSGGLTGELFF. The CDR3 nucleotides are TGTGCCAGCAGCCGTAGCGGGGGATTGACCGGGGAGCTGTTTTTT.

The CDR3 DNA follows: TGTGCCAGCTCACCCCCTGGACTAGCGGGAGGGGAGCATGAGCAGTTCTTC. Translation: CASSPPGLAGGEHEQFF. The chain couples TRBV18 to TRBJ2-1, with TRBD2 matching 15 bases. The junction had 8 bases not matched to a gene; V was cut back by 3 bases and J by 8 bases. From germline, CDR1 is KGHSH and CDR2 LQKENI. The CDR3 extends over 17 amino acids.

The rearrangement links TRBV20-1 to TRBJ1-5; no reliable D call. Trimming took off 3 bases at V and 7 bases at J, with 13 bases between the two ends. The germline V gene has CDR1 DFQATT and CDR2 SNEGSKA (reference sequence). The CDR3 consists of 13 residues. The CDR3 sequence: CSASNGGTQPQHF. CDR3 nucleotide sequence: TGCAGTGCTAGTAACGGAGGAACGCAGCCCCAGCATTTT.

V gene TRBV5-1 combines with J gene TRBJ2-1, with 7 bases aligning to TRBD1. J gave up 3 bases and V 5 bases, and 11 bases lay outside the gene matches. This CDR3 region has 16 residues. Germline V gives CDR1 SGHRS, CDR2 YFSETQ. CDR3 in amino acids: CASRPRTGSDYNEQFF. The CDR3 bases are TGCGCCAGCAGACCGCGGACAGGTTCAGACTACAATGAGCAGTTCTTC. The whole variable domain, filled in from reference TRBV5-1 and TRBJ2-1, reads KAGVTQTPRYLIKTRGQQVTLSCSPISGHRSVSWYQQTPGQGLQFLFEYFSETQRNKGNFPGRFSGRQFSNSRSEMNVSTLELGDSALYLCASRPRTGSDYNEQFFGPGTRLTVL.

The rearrangement joins TRBV6-6 to TRBJ1-3; D is unresolved. The germline CDR1 and CDR2 sequences are MNHNY and SVGAGI (reference sequence). V was cut by 2 bases and J by 4 bases, with 12 bases left in between. CDR3 size: 15 residues. The DNA of the CDR3 is TGTGCCAGCAGTTACGCCCGGACGGGGGGAAACACCATATATTTT. Its translation: CASSYARTGGNTIYF.

This clone is a singleton in its sample. The sample contains more than one DNA sequence encoding this CDR3. The chain uses TRBV5-1 and TRBJ1-5, with TRBD1 identical over 9 bases. Trimming removed 4 bases from V and 6 bases from J; junction bases left unmatched: 8. The CDR3 totals 15 residues. Germline values: CDR1 SGHRS, CDR2 YFSETQ. The CDR3 is CASSPGQGGSQPQHF. DNA of the CDR3: TGCGCCAGCAGCCCGGGACAGGGAGGGAGTCAGCCCCAGCATTTT. Variable domain in full (rest from reference TRBV5-1 and TRBJ1-5): KAGVTQTPRYLIKTRGQQVTLSCSPISGHRSVSWYQQTPGQGLQFLFEYFSETQRNKGNFPGRFSGRQFSNSRSEMNVSTLELGDSALYLCASSPGQGGSQPQHFGDGTRLSIL.

The chain recombines TRBV12-3 or TRBV12-4 with TRBJ2-1, with D possibly TRBD1 on 6 matching bases. The CDR3 has 13 amino acids. V lost 5 bases, J lost 4 bases, and 9 bases lay in between. The CDR3 bases are TGTGCCAGCAGTCACGGGACATACAATGAGCAGTTCTTC. Encoded protein: CASSHGTYNEQFF.

V usage is TRBV5-4 and J usage is TRBJ2-5; 8 bases agree with TRBD1. Germline assignment: CDR1 SGHNT and CDR2 YYREEE (reference sequence). The V gene end was trimmed by 3 bases and the J gene end by 3 bases; junction bases not matched to a gene: 1. This CDR3 is 13 amino acids long. CDR3 sequence: CASSSDREETQYF. Written as DNA, the CDR3 is TGTGCCAGCAGCTCGGACAGGGAAGAGACCCAGTACTTC.

The V and J genes are TRBV5-1 and TRBJ1-2, with 12 bases identical to TRBD1. CDR1 and CDR2 from the germline V gene are SGHRS and YFSETQ. V lost 3 bases to trimming and J lost 6 bases; unmatched junction nucleotides: 12. This CDR3 has 17 amino acids. The CDR3 reads CASSSGTGGRQRNGYTF. The CDR3 DNA reads TGCGCCAGCAGCTCCGGGACAGGGGGCCGCCAGCGAAATGGCTACACCTTC.

V is TRBV25-1 and J is TRBJ1-5; D ambiguous. Trimming took off 5 bases at V and 3 bases at J, with 8 bases between the two ends. This CDR3 comprises 13 residues. Per the germline V gene, CDR1 is MGHDK and CDR2 is SYGVNS. DNA of the CDR3: TGTGCCAGCAGTTACAGTGACAATCAGCCCCAGCATTTT. Encoded protein: CASSYSDNQPQHF.

The chain couples TRBV27 to TRBJ1-3; D unclear. Germline V gene data show CDR1 as MNHEY and CDR2 as SMNVEV (reference sequence). The CDR3 is 17 residues long. V lost 2 bases and J lost 2, with 16 bases in between. The CDR3 DNA reads as TGTGCCAGCAGTTTAGGGCCCCCGTGGTTAGCTGGAAACACCATATATTTT. As protein: CASSLGPPWLAGNTIYF.

The rearrangement uses TRBV19 and TRBJ1-1; D is possibly TRBD1 (5 bases). Per the germline V gene, CDR1 is LNHDA and CDR2 is SQIVND (reference sequence). The CDR3 extends over 15 amino acids. Between the trimmed V and J ends, which lost 4 bases and 2 bases, there was a span of 14 bases. The CDR3 loop reads CASSTLRQGNTEAFF. CDR3 sequence (DNA): TGTGCCAGTAGTACCCTCCGGCAGGGAAACACTGAAGCTTTCTTT.

V and J are TRBV18 and TRBJ1-4, with 10 bases aligning to TRBD1. The CDR3 runs 15 residues. Trimming took 5 bases from V and 4 from J; bases not matched to a gene: 4. Germline V lookup: CDR1 KGHSH, CDR2 LQKENI. Written as DNA, the CDR3 is TGTGCCAGCTCATCGGGGACAGGGGTTAATGAAAAACTGTTTTTT. As protein: CASSSGTGVNEKLFF.

The V call is TRBV7-9, the J call TRBJ2-1, with D possibly being TRBD1 (5 bases). CDR3 length: 15 residues. V was pared by 2 bases and J by 3 bases, with 11 bases between. Germline loops: CDR1 SEHNR, CDR2 FQNEAQ (reference sequence). CDR3 residues: CASSLQGLGYNEQFF. CDR3 DNA: TGTGCCAGCAGCTTACAGGGATTGGGCTACAATGAGCAGTTCTTC.

The chain links TRBV4-1 to TRBJ2-7; 8 bases agree with TRBD2. Trimming cost V 3 bases and J 1 base; bases outside gene matches: 5. CDR3 length: 15 residues. CDR1 is MGHRA and CDR2 is YSYEKL in the germline V gene. In nucleotides, the CDR3 is TGCGCCAGCAGCCAGGAGCGGGGGACTTCCTACGAGCAGTACTTC. Amino acids: CASSQERGTSYEQYF.

The V gene is TRBV15, the J gene TRBJ1-6; D not certain. This CDR3 spans 14 amino acids. Germline V CDR1 and CDR2: LNHNV, YYDKDF (reference sequence). Deletions cut 0 bases from V and 3 bases from J, with 3 bases between. The CDR3 sequence is CATSRDNYNSPLHF. The CDR3 coding sequence is TGTGCCACCAGCAGAGACAACTATAATTCACCCCTCCACTTT.

This clone occurred a few times. This chain uses TRBV5-6 with TRBJ1-4; D not resolved. Between the trimmed V and J ends, which lost 1 base and 11 bases, there was a span of 9 bases. The CDR3 sequence is 12 residues long. Germline V CDR1 and CDR2: SGHDT, YYEEEE. CDR3 coding DNA: TGTGCCAGCAGCTTGTCAGGACTGAAACTGTTTTTT. Residues: CASSLSGLKLFF.

This clone showed up just a few times. The rearrangement links TRBV7-6 to TRBJ2-7; the match to TRBD1 covers 12 bases. The V gene's germline CDR1 is SGHVS and CDR2 FNYEAQ. J gave up 5 bases and V 3 bases, and 2 bases lay outside the gene matches. This CDR3 is 14 amino acids long. For the CDR3, the DNA is TGTGCCAGCAGCTTGGGACAGGGGGCTCACGAGCAGTACTTC. Its protein product is CASSLGQGAHEQYF.